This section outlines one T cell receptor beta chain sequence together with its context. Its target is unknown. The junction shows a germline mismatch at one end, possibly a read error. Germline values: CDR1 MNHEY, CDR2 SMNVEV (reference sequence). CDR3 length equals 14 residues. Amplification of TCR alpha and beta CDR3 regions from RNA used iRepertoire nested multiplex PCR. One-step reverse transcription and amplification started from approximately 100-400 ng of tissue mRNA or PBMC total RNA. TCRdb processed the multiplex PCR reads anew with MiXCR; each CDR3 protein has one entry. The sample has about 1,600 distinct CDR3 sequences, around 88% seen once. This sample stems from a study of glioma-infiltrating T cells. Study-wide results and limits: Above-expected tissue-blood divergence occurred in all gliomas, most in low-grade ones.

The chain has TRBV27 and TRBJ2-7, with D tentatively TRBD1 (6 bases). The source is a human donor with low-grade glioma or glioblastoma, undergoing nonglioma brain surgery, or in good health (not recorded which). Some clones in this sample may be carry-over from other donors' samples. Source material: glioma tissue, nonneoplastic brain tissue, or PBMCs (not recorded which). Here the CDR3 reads CASNLQGSLYEQYF. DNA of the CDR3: TGTGCCAGCAATTTACAGGGCAGCCTCTACGAGCAGTACTTC.